This T cell receptor beta chain was sequenced in a study of follicular helper T cells after annual influenza vaccination. Study results and limitations: Most later recoveries of Day 7 ICOS+CD38+ clones were ICOS-CD38- cTfh.

Of note for this clone: Its matching antigen is unknown.

Time point here: 2014-2015 season, pre-vaccination. Donors were community-dwelling with no influenza vaccine in the prior 6 months. Donors with HIV/AIDS, active malignancy, immunomodulators or active illness were excluded. TCRdb's copy holds only in-frame clones and misses some; the assay was immunoSEQ multiplex PCR. The sample consists of around 10,000 clones, about four fifths of them appearing once. V was clipped by 0 bases and J by 0 bases, with 9 bases between them. This CDR3 is 17 amino acids long. Germline loops: CDR1 SEHNR, CDR2 FQNEAQ (reference sequence). The sequence was collected from an adult who received the influenza vaccine. The chain recombines TRBV7-9 with TRBJ2-6; TRBD1 might be the D (5 bases). This material consisted of CXCR5- memory CD4+ T cells sorted from blood, taken on the day of influenza vaccination. The CDR3 DNA reads TGTGCCAGCAGCTTAGCGCGACAGAGCTCTGGGGCCAACGTCCTGACTTTC. Residues: CASSLARQSSGANVLTF.